This TCR beta chain originates from a study of Graves' ophthalmopathy and Graves' hyperthyroidism. Amplified material comprised TCR beta CDR3 regions derived from RNA transcripts. Second-round multiplex PCR came after first-round RT-PCR with HTBI primers. TCRdb ran MiXCR on the multiplex PCR reads and lists one entry per CDR3 protein. Of approximately 1.2 million distinct CDR3 sequences in the sample, less than 45% are singletons; the top ten hold more than 9.5%. The CDR3 is 15 amino acids. The V end lost 1 base, the J end lost 7 bases, and 17 bases lay between the germline ends. The germline V gene encodes CDR1 LGHNA and CDR2 YNFKEQ. No donor had other autoimmune disease, uncontrolled infection, pregnancy or lactation.

Sample: peripheral blood or thyroid tissue (not recorded which). This TCR came from an adult man with Graves' hyperthyroidism. V and J are TRBV4-2 and TRBJ2-7; perhaps TRBD2 as D (6 bases). The CDR3 reads CASSQGRAGRLEQYF. The DNA for the CDR3 is TGTGCCAGCAGCCAAGGAAGGGCAGGGAGGTTGGAGCAGTACTTC.